The 22 T cell receptor beta chains below all came from one sample that was sequenced in a study of T cells in Graves' hyperthyroidism and ophthalmopathy. The source material, RNA transcripts, was used to amplify TCR beta CDR3 regions. During a first-round RT-PCR of the TCR CDR3, the HTBI primer set was used. TCRdb reprocessed the multiplex PCR reads with MiXCR, giving one entry per CDR3 protein. This table has 350,000 to 400,000 distinct CDR3 sequences, about 18% appearing once. What was sequenced was blood. The source is a young man with Graves' ophthalmopathy.

This clonotype was seen only a few times. This chain connects TRBV20-1 to TRBJ2-7, with TRBD1 identical over 7 bases. This CDR3 has 13 residues. Germline values: CDR1 DFQATT, CDR2 SNEGSKA (reference sequence). The V gene end was trimmed by 5 bases and the J gene end by 3 bases; junction bases not matched to a gene: 7. In DNA, the CDR3 is TGCAGTGCTTCCCGGGACAGTGGCTACGAGCAGTACTTC. Translation gives CSASRDSGYEQYF.

The chain employs TRBV6-1 and TRBJ1-2; D remains unclear. V was clipped by 1 base and J by 2 bases, with 5 bases between them. The CDR3 length is 13 residues. From germline, CDR1 is MNHNS and CDR2 SASEGT. CDR3 in DNA: TGTGCCAGCAGTGAAGTGGAGAACTATGGCTACACCTTC. Its translation: CASSEVENYGYTF.

The chain employs TRBV28 and TRBJ2-2, with 8 bases identical to TRBD1. The ends lost 7 bases at V and 2 bases at J; junction bases unmatched: 6. Per germline, CDR1 MDHEN and CDR2 SYDVKM. The CDR3 spans 15 residues. The CDR3 is CASIPGTGNTGELFF. In nucleotides, the CDR3 is TGTGCCAGCATCCCGGGGACAGGAAACACCGGGGAGCTGTTTTTT.

This clonotype was counted a few times. V and J are TRBV19 and TRBJ1-6, with 7 bases that match TRBD1. Trimming took 7 bases from V and 9 from J; bases not matched to a gene: 12. The CDR3 consists of 15 residues. Germline V gene lookup returns CDR1 LNHDA and CDR2 SQIVND (reference sequence). CDR3 DNA: TGTGCCAGTACCAATATGCAGGGGGTCATTTCACCCCTCCACTTT. Encoded protein: CASTNMQGVISPLHF.

The chain carries TRBV4-1 and TRBJ1-1; D not certain. The CDR3 has 13 residues. The germline V gene has CDR1 MGHRA and CDR2 YSYEKL. V shed 1 base and J shed 6 bases, with 9 bases lying between them. The CDR3 sequence: CASSQVGRSEAFF. In nucleotides, the CDR3 is TGCGCCAGCAGCCAAGTCGGTAGATCTGAAGCTTTCTTT.

There are many counts of this clonotype. The V call is TRBV12-3 or TRBV12-4, the J call TRBJ2-7; D uncertain. The CDR3 sequence is 12 residues long. V shed 3 bases and J shed 5 bases, with 8 bases lying between them. The CDR3 here is CASSFPLDEQYF. CDR3 nucleotide sequence: TGTGCCAGCAGTTTCCCCCTGGACGAGCAGTACTTC.

In regard to this clonotype: A much larger clone differs from this one at a single base, so this may be a read error. The chain employs TRBV6-5 and TRBJ1-5; unclear D gene. Trimming stripped 4 bases from V and 6 bases from J, with 13 bases between. Germline assignment: CDR1 MNHEY and CDR2 SVGAGI. The CDR3 contains 14 residues. The CDR3, as DNA: TGTGCCAGCAGTTTTTCGGGTCGCATTCAGCCCCAGCATTTT. This encodes CASSFSGRIQPQHF.

The sample holds many counts of this clonotype. The junction does not match germline at one end; this may be a read error. CDR3 sequence: CASSPGTGNYGYTF. CDR3 coding DNA: TGTGCCAGCAGTCCCGGGACAGGGAACTATGGCTACACCTTC. The chain carries TRBV5-1 and TRBJ1-2; 9 bases fit TRBD1. Per the germline V gene, CDR1 is SGHRS and CDR2 is YFSETQ. The CDR3 sequence is 14 residues long.

This clonotype was observed many times. The chain uses TRBV28 and TRBJ2-3, with 10 bases lining up with TRBD2. Germline CDR1 reads MDHEN; CDR2 reads SYDVKM. The CDR3 loop spans 15 amino acids. The V gene end was trimmed by 5 bases and the J gene end by 4 bases; junction bases not matched to a gene: 6. As DNA, the CDR3 is TGTGCCAGCAGTACACTAGCGGGGTCGGCAGATACGCAGTATTTT. Translated: CASSTLAGSADTQYF.

This clonotype was detected ten times or more. The chain uses TRBV7-2 and TRBJ2-3; D is unresolved. This CDR3 region has 14 residues. Trimming removed 2 bases from V and 3 bases from J, with 9 bases in between. Germline-derived CDR1 and CDR2 are SGHTA and FQGNSA. The CDR3: CASSLPGLTDTQYF. In DNA form, the CDR3 reads TGTGCCAGCAGCTTACCGGGTTTAACAGATACGCAGTATTTT.

This clonotype was observed at least ten times. V and J are TRBV11-2 and TRBJ1-1, with D perhaps matching TRBD1 (5 bases). In germline, CDR1 is SGHAT, CDR2 FQNNGV. The CDR3 sequence is 16 residues long. V lost 2 bases to trimming and J lost 1 base, with 14 bases between them. Here the CDR3 DNA reads TGTGCCAGCAGCTTAAATCTCGGGGCAGCGAACACTGAAGCTTTCTTT. The encoded protein is CASSLNLGAANTEAFF.

This clonotype was recorded at least ten times. The chain couples TRBV28 to TRBJ2-7, with 10 bases matching TRBD2. CDR3 length: 18 residues. V lost 6 bases and J lost 4; bases outside the gene matches: 18. Germline CDR1 reads MDHEN; CDR2 reads SYDVKM. CDR3 protein: CASSQAASGRSVWYEQYF. The CDR3, as DNA: TGTGCCAGCAGCCAAGCCGCTAGCGGGAGATCTGTGTGGTACGAGCAGTACTTC.

The chain recombines TRBV10-2 with TRBJ2-1; no firm D call. This CDR3 is 14 amino acids long. Between the trimmed V and J ends, which lost 4 bases and 1 base, there was a span of 8 bases. Germline V gene data show CDR1 as WSHSY and CDR2 as SAAADI. The CDR3 DNA sequence: TGCGCCAGCAGTGTTCAGGTATCCTACAATGAGCAGTTCTTC. It encodes CASSVQVSYNEQFF.

The gene calls are TRBV20-1 and TRBJ2-7; D gene uncertain. The germline V gene encodes CDR1 DFQATT and CDR2 SNEGSKA (reference sequence). The CDR3 contains 14 residues. The V end was cut by 3 bases, the J end by 0 bases, with 12 bases between. This CDR3 is CSARQNLDSYEQYF. Written as DNA, the CDR3 is TGCAGTGCTAGGCAGAACCTGGACTCCTACGAGCAGTACTTC.

The chain has TRBV5-1 and TRBJ1-6; D gene uncertain. V lost 4 bases and J lost 5, with 13 bases in between. This CDR3 is 15 amino acids long. Germline CDR1 SGHRS, CDR2 YFSETQ. The DNA for the CDR3 is TGCGCCAGCAGCCAGCAGGCCCAAGATAATTCACCCCTCCACTTT. Protein: CASSQQAQDNSPLHF.

In its sample, this clonotype was seen many times. The chain combines TRBV7-9 with TRBJ2-1; TRBD1 might be the D (6 bases). Germline-derived CDR1 and CDR2 are SEHNR and FQNEAQ (reference sequence). Trimming removed 4 bases from V and 6 bases from J, with 13 bases in between. The CDR3 extends over 14 amino acids. CDR3 in DNA: TGTGCCAGCAGCTCTTCGACAGGCTTCAATGAGCAGTTCTTC. Its translation: CASSSSTGFNEQFF.

This chain links TRBV5-1 with TRBJ2-4; TRBD1 aligns across 9 bases. CDR1 is SGHRS and CDR2 is YFSETQ in the germline V gene. The CDR3 runs to 15 residues. Germline trimming cut 3 bases from V and 5 bases from J; bases unmatched to any gene: 6. The CDR3 loop is CASSSPGQGQNIQYF. CDR3 nucleotide sequence: TGCGCCAGCAGCTCACCGGGACAGGGCCAAAACATTCAGTACTTC.

This clonotype was counted at least ten times. V is TRBV10-2 and J is TRBJ1-5, with no clear D. Germline CDR1 WSHSY, CDR2 SAAADI. The CDR3 covers 16 residues. Trimming cost V 6 bases and J 0 bases, with 15 bases left between them. This CDR3 is CASRAEAGYSNQPQHF. The CDR3 coding sequence is TGCGCCAGCAGGGCAGAAGCGGGGTATAGCAATCAGCCCCAGCATTTT.

There are a few counts of this clonotype. This may stem from a read error, because a much larger clone lies one nucleotide away. The genes are TRBV27 and TRBJ1-1; TRBD1 agrees at 9 bases. The CDR3 length is 15 residues. Per germline, CDR1 MNHEY and CDR2 SMNVEV (reference sequence). The trim removed 6 bases at V and 0 bases at J, leaving 5 bases unmatched. The CDR3, as DNA: TGTGCCAGCAGGGACAGGGGCGAGATGAACACTGAAGCTTTCTTT. As protein: CASRDRGEMNTEAFF.

The chain combines TRBV15 with TRBJ1-6; 9 nucleotides agree with TRBD1. This CDR3 region has 18 residues. CDR1 is LNHNV, CDR2 YYDKDF, per germline (reference sequence). After removal of 0 bases from V and 0 bases from J, the junction contained 3 bases not matched to a gene. This CDR3 reads CATSRETGGNSYNSPLHF. CDR3 coding DNA: TGTGCCACCAGCAGAGAGACAGGGGGTAACTCCTATAATTCACCCCTCCACTTT. Using reference TRBV15 and TRBJ1-6 for the parts outside the CDR3, the full variable domain is DAMVIQNPRYQVTQFGKPVTLSCSQTLNHNVMYWYQQKSSQAPKLLFHYYDKDFNNEADTPDNFQSRRPNTSFCFLDIRSPGLGDTAMYLCATSRETGGNSYNSPLHFGNGTRLTVT.

This clonotype was detected only a few times. The genes are TRBV18 and TRBJ2-7, with a possible D match to TRBD1 (6 bases). Per the germline V gene, CDR1 is KGHSH and CDR2 is LQKENI. This CDR3 contains 14 residues. V shed 3 bases and J shed 5 bases, with 14 bases lying between them. The CDR3 DNA reads TGTGCCAGCTCACCCAGGACAGAACCTAACGAGCAGTACTTC. This sequence encodes CASSPRTEPNEQYF.

There are many counts of this clonotype. The rearrangement joins TRBV25-1 to TRBJ1-2; D is possibly TRBD1 (5 bases). V lost 3 bases and J 0 bases, leaving 11 bases between the germline ends. The CDR3 runs 15 residues. The germline CDR1 and CDR2 sequences are MGHDK and SYGVNS. CDR3 nucleotides: TGTGCCAGCAGTGACCCAGGGACCCCTAACTATGGCTACACCTTC. This translates into CASSDPGTPNYGYTF.